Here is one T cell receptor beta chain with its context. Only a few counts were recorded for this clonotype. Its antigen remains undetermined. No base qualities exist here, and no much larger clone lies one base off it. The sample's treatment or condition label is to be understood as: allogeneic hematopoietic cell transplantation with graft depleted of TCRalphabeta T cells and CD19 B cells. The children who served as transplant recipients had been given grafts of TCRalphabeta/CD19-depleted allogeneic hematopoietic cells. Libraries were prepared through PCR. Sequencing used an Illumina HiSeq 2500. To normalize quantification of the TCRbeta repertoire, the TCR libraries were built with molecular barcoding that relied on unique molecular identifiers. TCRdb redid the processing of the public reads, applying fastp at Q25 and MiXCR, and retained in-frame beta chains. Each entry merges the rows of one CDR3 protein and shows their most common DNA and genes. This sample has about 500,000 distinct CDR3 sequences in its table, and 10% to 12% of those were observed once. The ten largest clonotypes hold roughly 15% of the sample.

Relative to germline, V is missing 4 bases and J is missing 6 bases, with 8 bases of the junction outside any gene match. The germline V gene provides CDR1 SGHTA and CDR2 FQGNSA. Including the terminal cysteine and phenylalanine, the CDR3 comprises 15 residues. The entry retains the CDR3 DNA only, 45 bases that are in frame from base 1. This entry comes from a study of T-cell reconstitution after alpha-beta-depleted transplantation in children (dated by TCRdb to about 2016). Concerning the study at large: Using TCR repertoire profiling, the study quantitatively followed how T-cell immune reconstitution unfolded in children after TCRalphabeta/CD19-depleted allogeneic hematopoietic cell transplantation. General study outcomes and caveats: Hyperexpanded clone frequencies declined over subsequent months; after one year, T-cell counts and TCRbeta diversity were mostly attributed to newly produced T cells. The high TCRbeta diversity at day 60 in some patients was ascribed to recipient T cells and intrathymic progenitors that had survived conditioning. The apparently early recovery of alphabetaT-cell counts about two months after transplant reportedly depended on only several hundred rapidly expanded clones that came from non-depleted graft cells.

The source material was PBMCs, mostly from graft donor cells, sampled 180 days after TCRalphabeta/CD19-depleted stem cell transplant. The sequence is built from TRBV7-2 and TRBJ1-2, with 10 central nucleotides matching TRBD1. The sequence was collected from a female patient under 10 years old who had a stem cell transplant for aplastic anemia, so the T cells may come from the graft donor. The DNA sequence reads TGTGCCAGCAGCTCAGCACCGGGGACAGGGGATGGCTACACCTTC. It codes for CASSSAPGTGDGYTF.